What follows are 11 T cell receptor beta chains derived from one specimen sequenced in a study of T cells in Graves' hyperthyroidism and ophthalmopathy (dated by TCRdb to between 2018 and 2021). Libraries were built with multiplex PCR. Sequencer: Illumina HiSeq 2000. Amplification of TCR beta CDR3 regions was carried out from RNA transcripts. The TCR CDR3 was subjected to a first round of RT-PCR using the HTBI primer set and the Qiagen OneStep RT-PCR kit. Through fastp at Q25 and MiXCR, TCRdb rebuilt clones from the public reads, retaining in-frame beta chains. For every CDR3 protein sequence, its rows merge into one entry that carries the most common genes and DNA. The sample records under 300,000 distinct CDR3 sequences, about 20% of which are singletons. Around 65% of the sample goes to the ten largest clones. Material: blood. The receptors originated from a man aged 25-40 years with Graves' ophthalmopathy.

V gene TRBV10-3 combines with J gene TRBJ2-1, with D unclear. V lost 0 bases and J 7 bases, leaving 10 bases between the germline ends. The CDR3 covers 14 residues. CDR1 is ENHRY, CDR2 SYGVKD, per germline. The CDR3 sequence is CAISESVVRNEQFF. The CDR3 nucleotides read TGTGCCATCAGTGAGTCGGTAGTTAGAAATGAGCAGTTCTTC.

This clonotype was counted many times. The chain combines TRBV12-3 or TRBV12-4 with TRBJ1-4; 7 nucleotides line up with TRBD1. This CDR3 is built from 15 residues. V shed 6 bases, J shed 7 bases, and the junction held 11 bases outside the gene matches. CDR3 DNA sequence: TGTGCCAGCAGGATACAGACAGGGAGGGGTGAAAAACTGTTTTTT. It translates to CASRIQTGRGEKLFF.

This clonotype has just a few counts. The CDR3 here is CASSSQGAGNEQFF. In DNA, the CDR3 is TGTGCCAGCAGCTCACAGGGGGCTGGTAATGAGCAGTTCTTC. J is TRBJ2-1 and V is TRBV7-3; 9 bases align to TRBD1. CDR3 length equals 14 residues. CDR1 is SGHTA, CDR2 FQGTGA, per germline. Trimming cost V 4 bases and J 7 bases; bases outside gene matches: 5.

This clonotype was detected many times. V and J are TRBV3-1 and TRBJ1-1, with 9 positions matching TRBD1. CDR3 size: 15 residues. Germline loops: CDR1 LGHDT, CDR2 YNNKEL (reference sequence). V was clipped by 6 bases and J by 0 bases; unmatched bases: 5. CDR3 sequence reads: CASSPGTGMNTEAFF. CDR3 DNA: TGTGCCAGCAGTCCAGGGACAGGGATGAACACTGAAGCTTTCTTT.

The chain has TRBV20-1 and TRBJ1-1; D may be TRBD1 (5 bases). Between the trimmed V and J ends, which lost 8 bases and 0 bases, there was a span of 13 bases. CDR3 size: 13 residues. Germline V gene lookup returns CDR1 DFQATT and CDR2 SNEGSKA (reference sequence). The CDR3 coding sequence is TGCAGTACATCCGGGGGGATGAACACTGAAGCTTTCTTT. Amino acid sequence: CSTSGGMNTEAFF.

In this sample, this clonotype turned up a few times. CDR3 coding DNA: TGTGCCAGCAGCTTAGCTCCGGGGGGGTATACTAGCACAGATACGCAGTATTTT. It yields the protein CASSLAPGGYTSTDTQYF. The V gene is TRBV7-8, the J gene TRBJ2-3; 8 bases match TRBD2. V gave up 0 bases and J gave up 0 bases; unmatched junction bases: 8. In germline, CDR1 is SGHVS, CDR2 FQNEAQ. The CDR3 is 18 residues long. The variable domain in full, with the rest retrieved from reference TRBV7-8 and TRBJ2-3, is GAGVSQSPRYKVAKRGQDVALRCDPISGHVSLFWYQQALGQGPEFLTYFQNEAQLDKSGLPSDRFFAERPEGSVSTLKIQRTQQEDSAVYLCASSLAPGGYTSTDTQYFGPGTRLTVL.

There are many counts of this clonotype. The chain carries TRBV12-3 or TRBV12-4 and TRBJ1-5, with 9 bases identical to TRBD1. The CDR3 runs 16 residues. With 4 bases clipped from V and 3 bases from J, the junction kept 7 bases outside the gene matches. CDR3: CASSSRTGATNQPQHF. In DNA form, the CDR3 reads TGTGCCAGCAGTTCCCGGACAGGGGCGACCAATCAGCCCCAGCATTTT.

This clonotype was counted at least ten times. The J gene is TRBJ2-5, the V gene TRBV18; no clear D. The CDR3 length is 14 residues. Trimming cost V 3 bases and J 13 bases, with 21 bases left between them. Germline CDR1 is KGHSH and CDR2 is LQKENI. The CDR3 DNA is TGTGCCAGCTCACCCGAGTCCCGCCGGTCCGACTCGTACTTC. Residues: CASSPESRRSDSYF.

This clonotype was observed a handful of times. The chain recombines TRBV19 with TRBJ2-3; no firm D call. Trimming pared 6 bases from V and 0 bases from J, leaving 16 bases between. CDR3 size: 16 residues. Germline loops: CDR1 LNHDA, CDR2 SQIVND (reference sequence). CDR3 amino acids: CASRPPGGPSTDTQYF. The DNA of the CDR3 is TGTGCCAGTAGGCCCCCAGGCGGACCTAGCACAGATACGCAGTATTTT. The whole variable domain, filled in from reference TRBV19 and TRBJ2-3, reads DGGITQSPKYLFRKEGQNVTLSCEQNLNHDAMYWYRQDPGQGLRLIYYSQIVNDFQKGDIAEGYSVSREKKESFPLTVTSAQKNPTAFYLCASRPPGGPSTDTQYFGPGTRLTVL.

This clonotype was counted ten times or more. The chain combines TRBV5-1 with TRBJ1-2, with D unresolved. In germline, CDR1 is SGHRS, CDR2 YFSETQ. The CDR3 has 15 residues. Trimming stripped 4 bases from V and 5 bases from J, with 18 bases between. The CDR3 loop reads CASSDATGSSYGYTF. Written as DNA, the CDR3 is TGCGCCAGCAGCGACGCAACCGGGTCTTCTTATGGCTACACCTTC. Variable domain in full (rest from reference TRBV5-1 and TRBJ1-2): KAGVTQTPRYLIKTRGQQVTLSCSPISGHRSVSWYQQTPGQGLQFLFEYFSETQRNKGNFPGRFSGRQFSNSRSEMNVSTLELGDSALYLCASSDATGSSYGYTFGSGTRLTVV.

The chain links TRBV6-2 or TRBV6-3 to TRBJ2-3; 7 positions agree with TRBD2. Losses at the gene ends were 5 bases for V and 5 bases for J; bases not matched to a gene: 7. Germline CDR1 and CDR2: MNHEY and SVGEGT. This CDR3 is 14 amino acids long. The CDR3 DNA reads TGTGCCAGCAGTCAGGGAGGGCCCGTAGATACGCAGTATTTT. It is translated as CASSQGGPVDTQYF.